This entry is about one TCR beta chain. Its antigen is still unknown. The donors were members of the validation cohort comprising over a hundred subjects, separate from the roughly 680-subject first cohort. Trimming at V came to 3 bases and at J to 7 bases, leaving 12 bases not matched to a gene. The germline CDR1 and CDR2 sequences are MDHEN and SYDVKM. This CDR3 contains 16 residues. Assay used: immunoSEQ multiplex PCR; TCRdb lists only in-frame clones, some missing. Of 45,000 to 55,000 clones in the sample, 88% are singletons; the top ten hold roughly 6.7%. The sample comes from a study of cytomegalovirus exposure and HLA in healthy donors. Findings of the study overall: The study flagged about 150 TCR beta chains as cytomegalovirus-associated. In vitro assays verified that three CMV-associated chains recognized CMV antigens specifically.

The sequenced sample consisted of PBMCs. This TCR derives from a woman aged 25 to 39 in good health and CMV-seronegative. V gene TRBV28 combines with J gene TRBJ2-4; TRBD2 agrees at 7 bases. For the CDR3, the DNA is TGTGCCAGCAGTTTTACGGGGGGTGGTAGGCAGAACATTCAGTACTTC. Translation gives CASSFTGGGRQNIQYF.